The clone carrying this T cell receptor (beta chain) came up once. Its antigen is currently unknown. The donors were part of the roughly 120-subject validation cohort, which stood apart from the approximately 630-subject first cohort. Trimming removed 0 bases from V and 0 bases from J; junction bases left unmatched: 4. Per germline, CDR1 SGDLS and CDR2 YYNGEE. This CDR3 is 20 amino acids long. Some clones are missing from TCRdb's copy, which holds only in-frame ones; the method was immunoSEQ multiplex PCR. The table lists fewer than 90,000 clones, 94% of them singletons. The data belong to a study of cytomegalovirus exposure and HLA in healthy donors. Study-level results: Subsequent analysis revealed that first-cohort TCR clusters tended to co-occur in the 110 or so validation repertoires. Altogether, 160 or so TCR beta chains were recorded as cytomegalovirus-associated.

The V and J genes are TRBV9 and TRBJ2-6, with TRBD2 matching 15 bases. Sequencing input: PBMCs. The sequence derives from a woman younger than 35 in good health and CMV-seropositive. The CDR3 DNA reads TGTGCCAGCAGCGTAGTAGGGACTAGCGGGGGGACCTCTGGGGCCAACGTCCTGACTTTC. Its protein product is CASSVVGTSGGTSGANVLTF.